Only a few counts were recorded for the clone carrying this T cell receptor (beta chain). Study processing details: By means of reference gene primer amplification, nucleated cell counts were estimated. Generated by immunoSEQ multiplex PCR, the TCRdb table keeps only in-frame clones and is missing some. That table is the source of V, J and clone size, and D and trimming were worked out from the DNA. Of 55,000 to 75,000 clones listed, over 70% are singletons. With 4 bases removed from V and 3 bases from J, the gap between germline ends came to 16 bases. The CDR3 totals 15 residues. The germline V gene has CDR1 SGHRS and CDR2 YFSETQ. This entry belongs to a study of blood T cell repertoires in COVID-19. The overall study: Samples came from the United States, Italy and Spain, spanning acute and convalescent COVID-19. In each case, the material was cDNA or gDNA derived from T cells, B-cell-depleted T cells, or PBMCs.

Sequencing input: peripheral blood. This rearrangement joins TRBV5-1 to TRBJ1-2, with a weak D call TRBD1 (6 bases). This TCR came from a woman aged 70 to 79 with acute or convalescent COVID-19. CDR3 bases: TGCGCCAGCAGCCCGATAAAGGGGGGGGACTATGGCTACACCTTC. Residues: CASSPIKGGDYGYTF.